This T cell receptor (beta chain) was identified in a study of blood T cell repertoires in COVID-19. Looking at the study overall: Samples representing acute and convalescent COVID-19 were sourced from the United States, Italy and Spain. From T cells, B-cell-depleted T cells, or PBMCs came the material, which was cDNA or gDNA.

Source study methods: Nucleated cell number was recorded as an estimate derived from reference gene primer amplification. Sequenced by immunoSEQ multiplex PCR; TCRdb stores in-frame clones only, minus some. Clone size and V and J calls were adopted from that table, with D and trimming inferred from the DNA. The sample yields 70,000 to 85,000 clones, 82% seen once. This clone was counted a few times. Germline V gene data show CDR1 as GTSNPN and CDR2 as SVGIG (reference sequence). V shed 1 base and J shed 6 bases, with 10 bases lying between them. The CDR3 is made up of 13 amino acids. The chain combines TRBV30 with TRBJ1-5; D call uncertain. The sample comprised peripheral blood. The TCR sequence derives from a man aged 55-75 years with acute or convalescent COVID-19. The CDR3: CAWSGGGSQPQHF. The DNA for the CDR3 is TGTGCCTGGAGTGGGGGAGGGTCTCAGCCCCAGCATTTT.